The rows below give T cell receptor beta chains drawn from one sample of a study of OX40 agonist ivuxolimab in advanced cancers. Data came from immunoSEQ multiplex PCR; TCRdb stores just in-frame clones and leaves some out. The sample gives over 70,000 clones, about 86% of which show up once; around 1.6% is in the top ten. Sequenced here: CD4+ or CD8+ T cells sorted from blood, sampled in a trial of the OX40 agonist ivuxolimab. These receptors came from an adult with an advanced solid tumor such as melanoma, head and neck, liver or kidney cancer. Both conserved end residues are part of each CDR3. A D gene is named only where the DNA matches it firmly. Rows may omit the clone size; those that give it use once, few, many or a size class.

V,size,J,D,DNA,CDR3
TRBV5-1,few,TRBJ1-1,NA,TGCGCCAGCAGCCTTCGAGGGGGCACTGAAGCTTTCTTT,CASSLRGGTEAFF
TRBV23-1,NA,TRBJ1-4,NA,TGCGCCAGCAGCCACACGCAGGGGAATGAAAAACTGTTTTTT,CASSHTQGNEKLFF
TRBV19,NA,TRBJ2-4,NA,TGTGCCAGTAGTATCCCAGGACAGCTCCTAGCCAAAAACATTCAGTACTTC,CASSIPGQLLAKNIQYF
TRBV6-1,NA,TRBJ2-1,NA,TGTGCCAGCAGTGACTGGCGGGCCCAGGGAGATGAGCAGTTCTTC,CASSDWRAQGDEQFF
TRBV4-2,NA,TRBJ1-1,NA,TGTGCCAGCAGCCAAGGCCCCGGGACAGAAGCTTTCTTT,CASSQGPGTEAFF
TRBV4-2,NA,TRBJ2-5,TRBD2,TGTGCCAGCAGCCAAACTAGCGAACAAGAGACCCAGTACTTC,CASSQTSEQETQYF
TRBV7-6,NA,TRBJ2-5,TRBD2,TGTGCCAGCAGCTCTAGCGGGAGGAAAGAGACCCAGTACTTC,CASSSSGRKETQYF
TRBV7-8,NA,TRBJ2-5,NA,TGTGCCAGCAGCTTTCTAGGGGGAGGTTGGGAGACCCAGTACTTC,CASSFLGGGWETQYF
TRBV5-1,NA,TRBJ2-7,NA,TGCGCCAGCAGCTTGTTTACAGGGGCGGGGGAGCAGTACTTC,CASSLFTGAGEQYF
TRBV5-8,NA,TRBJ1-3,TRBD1,TGTGCCAGCAGCTTGTATAAGGGGGCAAGTGGAAACACCATATATTTT,CASSLYKGASGNTIYF
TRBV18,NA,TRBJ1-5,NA,TGTGCCAGCTCAACGGGGGGGAGCAATCAGCCCCAGCATTTT,CASSTGGSNQPQHF